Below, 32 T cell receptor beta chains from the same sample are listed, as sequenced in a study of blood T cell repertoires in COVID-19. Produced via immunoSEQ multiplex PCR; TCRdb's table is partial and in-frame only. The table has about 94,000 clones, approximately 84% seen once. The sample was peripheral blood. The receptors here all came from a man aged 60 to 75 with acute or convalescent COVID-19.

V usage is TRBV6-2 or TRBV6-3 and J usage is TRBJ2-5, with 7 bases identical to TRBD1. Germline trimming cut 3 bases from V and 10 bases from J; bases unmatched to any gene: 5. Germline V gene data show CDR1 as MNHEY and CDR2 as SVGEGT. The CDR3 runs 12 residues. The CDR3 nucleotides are TGTGCCAGCAGTTATTCAGGGGGTGGCCAGTACTTC. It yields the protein CASSYSGGGQYF.

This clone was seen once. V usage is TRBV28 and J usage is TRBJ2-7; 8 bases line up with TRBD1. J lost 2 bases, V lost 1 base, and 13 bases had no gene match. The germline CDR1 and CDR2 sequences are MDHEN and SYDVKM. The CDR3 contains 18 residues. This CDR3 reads CASSLFFGTGTGTYEQYF. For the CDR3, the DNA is TGTGCCAGCAGTTTATTCTTCGGGACCGGGACAGGTACCTACGAGCAGTACTTC.

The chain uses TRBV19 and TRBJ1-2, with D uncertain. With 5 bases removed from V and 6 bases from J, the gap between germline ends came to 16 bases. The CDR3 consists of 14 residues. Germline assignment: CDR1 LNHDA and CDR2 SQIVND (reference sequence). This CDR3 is CASSARRDSNGYTF. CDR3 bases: TGTGCCAGTAGTGCCCGACGGGATTCGAATGGCTACACCTTC.

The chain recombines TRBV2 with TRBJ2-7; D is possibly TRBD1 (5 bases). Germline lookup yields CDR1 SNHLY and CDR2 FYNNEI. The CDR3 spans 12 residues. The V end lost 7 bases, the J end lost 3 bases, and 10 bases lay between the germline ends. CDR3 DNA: TGTGCCAGCAACAGGATTCACTACGAGCAGTACTTC. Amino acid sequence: CASNRIHYEQYF.

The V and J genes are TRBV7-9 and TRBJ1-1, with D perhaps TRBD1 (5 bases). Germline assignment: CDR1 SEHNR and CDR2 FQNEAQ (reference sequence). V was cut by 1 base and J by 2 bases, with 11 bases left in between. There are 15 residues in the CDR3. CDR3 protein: CASSLGAGRNTEAFF. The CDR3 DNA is TGTGCCAGCAGCTTAGGGGCAGGGCGAAACACTGAAGCTTTCTTT.

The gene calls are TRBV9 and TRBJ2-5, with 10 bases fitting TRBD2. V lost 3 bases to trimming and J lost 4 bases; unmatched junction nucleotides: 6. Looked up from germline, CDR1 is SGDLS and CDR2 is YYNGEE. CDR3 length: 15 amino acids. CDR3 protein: CASSGSGGAAETQYF. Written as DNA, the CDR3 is TGTGCCAGCAGCGGGAGCGGGGGGGCCGCAGAGACCCAGTACTTC.

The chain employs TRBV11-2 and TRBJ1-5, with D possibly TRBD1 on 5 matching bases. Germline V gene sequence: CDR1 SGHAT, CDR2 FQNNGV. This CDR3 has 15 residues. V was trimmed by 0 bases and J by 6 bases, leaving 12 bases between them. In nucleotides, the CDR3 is TGTGCCAGCAGCTTAGACGGGACTCGGGGTCAGCCCCAGCATTTT. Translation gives CASSLDGTRGQPQHF.

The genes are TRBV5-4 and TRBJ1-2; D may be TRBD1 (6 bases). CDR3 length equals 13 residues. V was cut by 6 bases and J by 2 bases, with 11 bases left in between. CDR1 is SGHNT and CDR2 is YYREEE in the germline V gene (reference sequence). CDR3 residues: CASTYDRNYGYTF. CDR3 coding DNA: TGTGCCAGCACCTACGACAGGAACTATGGCTACACCTTC.

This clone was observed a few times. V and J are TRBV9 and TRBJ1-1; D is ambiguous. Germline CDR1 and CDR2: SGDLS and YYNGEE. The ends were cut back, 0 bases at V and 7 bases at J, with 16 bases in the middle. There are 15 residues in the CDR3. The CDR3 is CASSVEGGGWDEAFF. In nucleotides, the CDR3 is TGTGCCAGCAGCGTAGAAGGAGGCGGGTGGGATGAAGCTTTCTTT.

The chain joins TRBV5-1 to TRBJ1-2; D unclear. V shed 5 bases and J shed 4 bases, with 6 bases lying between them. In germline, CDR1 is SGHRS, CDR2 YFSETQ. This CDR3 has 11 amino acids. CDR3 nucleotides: TGCGCCAGCAGAAATAGCTATGGCTACACCTTC. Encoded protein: CASRNSYGYTF.

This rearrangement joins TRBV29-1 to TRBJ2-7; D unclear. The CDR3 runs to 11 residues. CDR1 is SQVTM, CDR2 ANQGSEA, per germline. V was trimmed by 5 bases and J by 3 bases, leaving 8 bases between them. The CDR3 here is CSVTVYYEQYF. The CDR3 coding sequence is TGCAGCGTTACAGTCTACTACGAGCAGTACTTC.

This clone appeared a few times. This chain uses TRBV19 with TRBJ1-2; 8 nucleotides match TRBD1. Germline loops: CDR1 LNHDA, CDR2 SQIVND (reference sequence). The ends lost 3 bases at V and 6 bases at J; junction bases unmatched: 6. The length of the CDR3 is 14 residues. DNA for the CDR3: TGTGCCAGTAGTATTCAATACAGGGGGAATGGCTACACCTTC. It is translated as CASSIQYRGNGYTF.

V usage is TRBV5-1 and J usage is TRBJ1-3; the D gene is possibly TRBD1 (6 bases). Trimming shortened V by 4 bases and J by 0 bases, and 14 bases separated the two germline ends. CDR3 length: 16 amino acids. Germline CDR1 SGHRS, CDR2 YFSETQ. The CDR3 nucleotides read TGCGCCAGCAGCCTGAAGGGGGAACCCTCTGGAAACACCATATATTTT. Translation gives CASSLKGEPSGNTIYF.

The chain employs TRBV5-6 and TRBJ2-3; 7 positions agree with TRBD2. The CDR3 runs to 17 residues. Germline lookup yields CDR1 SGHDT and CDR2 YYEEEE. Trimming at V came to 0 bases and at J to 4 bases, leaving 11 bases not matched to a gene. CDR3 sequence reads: CASSLGEVSAGADTQYF. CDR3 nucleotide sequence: TGTGCCAGCAGCTTGGGAGAGGTTAGCGCGGGGGCAGATACGCAGTATTTT.

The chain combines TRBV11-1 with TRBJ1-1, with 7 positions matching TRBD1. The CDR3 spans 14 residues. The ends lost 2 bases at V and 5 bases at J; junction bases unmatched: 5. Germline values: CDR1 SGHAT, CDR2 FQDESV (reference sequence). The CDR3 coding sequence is TGTGCCAGCAGCTTACATACAGGGGTAACTGAAGCTTTCTTT. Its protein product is CASSLHTGVTEAFF.

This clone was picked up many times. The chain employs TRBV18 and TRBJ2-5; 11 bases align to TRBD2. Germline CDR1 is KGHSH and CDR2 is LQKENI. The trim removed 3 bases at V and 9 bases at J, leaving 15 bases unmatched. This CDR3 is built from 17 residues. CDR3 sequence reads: CASSPTTSGDPPTAQYF. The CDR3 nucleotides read TGTGCCAGCTCACCGACGACTAGCGGGGACCCCCCCACAGCCCAGTACTTC. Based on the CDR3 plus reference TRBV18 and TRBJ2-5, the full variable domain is NAGVMQNPRHLVRRRGQEARLRCSPMKGHSHVYWYRQLPEEGLKFMVYLQKENIIDESGMPKERFSAEFPKEGPSILRIQQVVRGDSAAYFCASSPTTSGDPPTAQYFGPGTRLLVL.

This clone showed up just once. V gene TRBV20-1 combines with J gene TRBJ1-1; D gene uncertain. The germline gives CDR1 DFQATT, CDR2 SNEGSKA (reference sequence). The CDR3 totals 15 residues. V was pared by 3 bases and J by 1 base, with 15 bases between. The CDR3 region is CSASPTQMGNTEAFF. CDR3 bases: TGCAGTGCTAGTCCGACTCAAATGGGGAACACTGAAGCTTTCTTT.

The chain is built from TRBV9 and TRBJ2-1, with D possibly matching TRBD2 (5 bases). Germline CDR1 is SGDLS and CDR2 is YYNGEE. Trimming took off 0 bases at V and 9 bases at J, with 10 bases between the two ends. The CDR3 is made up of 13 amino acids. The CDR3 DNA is TGTGCCAGCAGCGTAGGCGGGCGCGGTGAGCAGTTCTTC. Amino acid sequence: CASSVGGRGEQFF.

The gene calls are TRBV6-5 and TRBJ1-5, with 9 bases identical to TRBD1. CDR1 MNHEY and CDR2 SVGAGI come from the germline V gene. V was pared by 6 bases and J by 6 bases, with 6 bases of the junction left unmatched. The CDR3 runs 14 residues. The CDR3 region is CASRGQGKGQPQHF. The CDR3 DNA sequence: TGTGCCAGCAGGGGACAGGGAAAGGGTCAGCCCCAGCATTTT.

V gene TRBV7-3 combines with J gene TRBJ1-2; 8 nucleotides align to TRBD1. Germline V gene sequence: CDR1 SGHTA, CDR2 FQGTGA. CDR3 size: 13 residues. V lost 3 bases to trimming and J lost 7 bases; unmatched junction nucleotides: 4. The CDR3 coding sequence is TGTGCCAGCAGCTTCCAGGACAGGGCTGGCTACACCTTC. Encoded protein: CASSFQDRAGYTF.

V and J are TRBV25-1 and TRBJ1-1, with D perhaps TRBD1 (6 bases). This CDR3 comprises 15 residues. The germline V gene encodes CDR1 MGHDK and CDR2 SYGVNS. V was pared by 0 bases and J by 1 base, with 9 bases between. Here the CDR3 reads CASSEYDRTNTEAFF. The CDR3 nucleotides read TGTGCCAGCAGTGAATACGACAGGACGAACACTGAAGCTTTCTTT.

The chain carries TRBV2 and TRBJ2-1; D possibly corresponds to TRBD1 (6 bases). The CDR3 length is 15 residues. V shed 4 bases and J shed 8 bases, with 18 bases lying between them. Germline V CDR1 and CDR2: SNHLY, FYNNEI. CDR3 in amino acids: CASSVVGQTADEQFF. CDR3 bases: TGTGCCAGCAGTGTAGTAGGACAGACGGCGGATGAGCAGTTCTTC. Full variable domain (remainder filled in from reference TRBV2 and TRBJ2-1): EPEVTQTPSHQVTQMGQEVILRCVPISNHLYFYWYRQILGQKVEFLVSFYNNEISEKSEIFDDQFSVERPDGSNFTLKIRSTKLEDSAMYFCASSVVGQTADEQFFGPGTRLTVL.

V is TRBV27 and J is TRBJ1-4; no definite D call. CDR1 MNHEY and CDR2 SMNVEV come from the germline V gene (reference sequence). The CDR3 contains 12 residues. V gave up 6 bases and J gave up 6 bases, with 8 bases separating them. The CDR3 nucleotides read TGTGCCAGCAGGGGCCTCTATGAAAAACTGTTTTTT. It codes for CASRGLYEKLFF.

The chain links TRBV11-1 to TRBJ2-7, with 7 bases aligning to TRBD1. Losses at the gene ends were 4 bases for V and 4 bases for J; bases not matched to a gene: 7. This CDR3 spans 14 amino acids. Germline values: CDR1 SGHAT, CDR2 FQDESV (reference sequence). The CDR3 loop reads CASSSGQRVYEQYF. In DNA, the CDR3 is TGTGCCAGCAGCTCGGGACAGAGAGTTTACGAGCAGTACTTC. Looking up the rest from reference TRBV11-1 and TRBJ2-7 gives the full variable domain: EAEVAQSPRYKITEKSQAVAFWCDPISGHATLYWYRQILGQGPELLVQFQDESVVDDSQLPKDRFSAERLKGVDSTLKIQPAELGDSAMYLCASSSGQRVYEQYFGPGTRLTVT.

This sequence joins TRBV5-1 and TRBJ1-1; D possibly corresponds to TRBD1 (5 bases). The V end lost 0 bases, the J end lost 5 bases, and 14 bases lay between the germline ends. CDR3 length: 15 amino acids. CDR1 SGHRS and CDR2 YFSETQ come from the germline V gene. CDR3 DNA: TGCGCCAGCAGCTTGGAGGGGACTTCTCTAACTGAAGCTTTCTTT. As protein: CASSLEGTSLTEAFF.

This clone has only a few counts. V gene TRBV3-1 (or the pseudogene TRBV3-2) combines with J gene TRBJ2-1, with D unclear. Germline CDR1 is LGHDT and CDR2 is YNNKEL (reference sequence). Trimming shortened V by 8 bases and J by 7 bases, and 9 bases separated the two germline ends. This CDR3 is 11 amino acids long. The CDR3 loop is CASSYGNEQFF. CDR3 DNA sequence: TGTGCCAGCTCCTATGGTAATGAGCAGTTCTTC.

CDR3 DNA sequence: TGTGCCAGCTCACCAAGCTATGGAGGCATTCACTACGAGCAGTACTTC. This translates into CASSPSYGGIHYEQYF. The chain links TRBV18 to TRBJ2-7; D might be TRBD2 (5 bases). CDR3 size: 16 residues. Trimming cost V 2 bases and J 3 bases, with 17 bases left between them. Germline V gives CDR1 KGHSH, CDR2 LQKENI. The whole variable domain, remainder taken from reference TRBV18 and TRBJ2-7, is NAGVMQNPRHLVRRRGQEARLRCSPMKGHSHVYWYRQLPEEGLKFMVYLQKENIIDESGMPKERFSAEFPKEGPSILRIQQVVRGDSAAYFCASSPSYGGIHYEQYFGPGTRLTVT.

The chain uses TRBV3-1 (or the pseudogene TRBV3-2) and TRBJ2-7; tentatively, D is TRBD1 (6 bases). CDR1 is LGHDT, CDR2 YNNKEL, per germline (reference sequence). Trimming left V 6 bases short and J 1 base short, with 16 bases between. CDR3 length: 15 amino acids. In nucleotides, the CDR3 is TGTGCCAGCAGTCCCGGGACATCTTTGTCCTACGAGCAGTACTTC. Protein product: CASSPGTSLSYEQYF.

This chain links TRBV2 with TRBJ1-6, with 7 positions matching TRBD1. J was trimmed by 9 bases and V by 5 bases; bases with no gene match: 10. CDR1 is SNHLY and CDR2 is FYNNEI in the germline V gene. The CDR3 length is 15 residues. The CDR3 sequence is CASSLSGGQVSPLHF. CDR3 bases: TGTGCCAGCAGTCTATCAGGGGGGCAGGTTTCACCCCTCCACTTT. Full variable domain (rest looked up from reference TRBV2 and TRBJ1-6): EPEVTQTPSHQVTQMGQEVILRCVPISNHLYFYWYRQILGQKVEFLVSFYNNEISEKSEIFDDQFSVERPDGSNFTLKIRSTKLEDSAMYFCASSLSGGQVSPLHFGNGTRLTVT.

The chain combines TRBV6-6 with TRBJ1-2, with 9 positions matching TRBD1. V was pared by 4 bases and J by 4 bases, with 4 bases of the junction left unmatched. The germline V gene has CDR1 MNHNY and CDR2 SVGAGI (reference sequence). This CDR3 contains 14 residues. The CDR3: CASSSPGQGYGYTF. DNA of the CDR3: TGTGCCAGCAGTTCGCCGGGACAGGGCTATGGCTACACCTTC.

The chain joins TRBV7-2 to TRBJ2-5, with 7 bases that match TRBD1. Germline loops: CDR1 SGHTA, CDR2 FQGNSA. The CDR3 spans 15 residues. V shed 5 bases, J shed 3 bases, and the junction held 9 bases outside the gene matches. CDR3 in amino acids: CASSINTGTEETQYF. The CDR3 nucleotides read TGTGCCAGCAGCATTAATACCGGGACAGAAGAGACCCAGTACTTC.

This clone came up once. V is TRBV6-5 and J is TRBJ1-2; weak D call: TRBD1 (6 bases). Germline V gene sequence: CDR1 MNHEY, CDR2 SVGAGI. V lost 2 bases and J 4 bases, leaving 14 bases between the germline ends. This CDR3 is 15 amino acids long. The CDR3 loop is CASSYRRGGAYGYTF. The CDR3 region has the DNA TGTGCCAGCAGTTACCGCCGCGGGGGCGCCTATGGCTACACCTTC.